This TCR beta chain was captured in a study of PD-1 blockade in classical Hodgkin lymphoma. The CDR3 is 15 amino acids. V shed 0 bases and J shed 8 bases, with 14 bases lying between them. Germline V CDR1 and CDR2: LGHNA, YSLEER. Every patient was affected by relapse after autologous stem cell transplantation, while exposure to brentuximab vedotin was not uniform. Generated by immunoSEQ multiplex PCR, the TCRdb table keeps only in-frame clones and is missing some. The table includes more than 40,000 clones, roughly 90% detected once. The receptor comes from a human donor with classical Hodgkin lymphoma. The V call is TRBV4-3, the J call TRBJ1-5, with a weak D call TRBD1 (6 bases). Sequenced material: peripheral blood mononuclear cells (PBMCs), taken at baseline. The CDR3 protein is CASSQDVKGGEPQHF. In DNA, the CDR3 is TGCGCCAGCAGCCAAGATGTCAAGGGGGGGGAGCCCCAGCATTTT.